Reported below is one TCR beta chain. The antigen remains unidentified. The sample originates from a study of T cells expressing NK-cell markers. Across the whole study: Investigators obtained TCR beta repertoires from sorted CD3+CD56+NKG2C+, CD3+CD56+NKG2C- and CD3+CD56-NKG2C+ T cells.

What made the TCR beta cDNA was 5'RACE template switching with UMIs. TCRdb reanalyzed the 5' RACE reads and collapses them to one entry per CDR3 protein, without DNA. The sample has about 380,000 distinct CDR3 sequences. Study-wide points: Whether expanded NKG2C+ T cell clones were HCMV specific stayed uncertain.

Germline assignment: CDR1 SGHDN and CDR2 FVKESK. This CDR3 has 17 amino acids. Input material: blood T cells: a sorted CD56 or NKG2C T cell subset, CD4+ or CD8+ T cells, or bulk PBMC T cells (not recorded which). This chain links TRBV14 with TRBJ2-7; TCRdb selects TRBD1, and the lack of DNA leaves this call unchecked. The TCR comes from a man aged 18-75 years in good health. Here the CDR3 reads CASSQGGPLRAYYEQYF. Complete variable domain (other parts from reference TRBV14 and TRBJ2-7): EAGVTQFPSHSVIEKGQTVTLRCDPISGHDNLYWYRRVMGKEIKFLLHFVKESKQDESGMPNNRFLAERTGGTYSTLKVQPAELEDSGVYFCASSQGGPLRAYYEQYFGPGTRLTVT.